The 4 T cell receptor beta chains below come from one sample, sequenced in a study of human T cells and chemical hapten exposure. Described time point: patch test 2, 6 weeks after DPC sensitization. As to treatment: therapeutic diphenylcyclopropenone sensitization with weekly scalp DPC. TCRdb independently ran MiXCR on the RACE reads; one entry per CDR3 protein. The sample has 75,000 to 95,000 distinct CDR3 sequences, approximately 11% seen once; the top ten hold 2.2%. The material was whole blood, obtained in connection with sensitization to the hapten diphenylcyclopropenone (DPC). All receptors derive from a middle-aged man with alopecia areata. Some clones in this sample may be carry-over from other donors' samples.

The chain joins TRBV9 to TRBJ2-3; no clear D gene. This CDR3 contains 13 residues. V lost 3 bases and J 3 bases, leaving 8 bases between the germline ends. Germline V gene data show CDR1 as SGDLS and CDR2 as YYNGEE. The CDR3 sequence: CASSEVGTDTQYF. The CDR3 DNA is TGTGCCAGCAGCGAGGTAGGAACAGATACGCAGTATTTT.

This clonotype counts as medium-sized. The rearrangement uses TRBV6-1 and TRBJ1-4, with a possible D match to TRBD1 (5 bases). The V gene's germline CDR1 is MNHNS and CDR2 SASEGT. The V and J ends lost 1 base and 7 bases respectively, with 13 bases between them. The CDR3 sequence is 15 residues long. Here the CDR3 DNA reads TGTGCCAGCAGTGAAGAAGATGGGGGATCTGAAAAACTGTTTTTT. Translating it yields CASSEEDGGSEKLFF.

The chain recombines TRBV28 with TRBJ2-6; TRBD2 aligns across 8 bases. Losses at the gene ends were 4 bases for V and 2 bases for J; bases not matched to a gene: 7. Germline values: CDR1 MDHEN, CDR2 SYDVKM. This CDR3 region has 17 residues. CDR3 coding DNA: TGTGCCAGCAGTTCTCCGGGAGGGCCCCCTGGGGCCAACGTCCTGACTTTC. As protein: CASSSPGGPPGANVLTF.

V usage is TRBV2 and J usage is TRBJ1-5; D remains ambiguous. CDR3 length: 14 amino acids. Trimming took 3 bases from V and 5 from J, leaving 11 bases between them. The germline CDR1 and CDR2 sequences are SNHLY and FYNNEI. DNA for the CDR3: TGTGCCAGCAGTGACTCCCAACAATATCAGCCCCAGCATTTT. This sequence encodes CASSDSQQYQPQHF.